The 13 T cell receptor beta chains below come from one sample, sequenced in a study of shared clonotypes between healthy human individuals. Using immunoSEQ multiplex PCR, the repertoire was profiled, and TCRdb retains in-frame clones only, with some absent. The table lists some 2.1 million clones, 85% to 95% of them singletons. Sequenced sample: naive CD4+ T cells sorted from blood. Indicated subset: CD45RA+ positively selected. The origin of the receptors is a man in his late teens or twenties in good health.

This clone appeared a single time. The chain carries TRBV28 and TRBJ2-7; tentatively, D is TRBD1 (6 bases). V gave up 3 bases and J gave up 6 bases, with 18 bases separating them. The germline gives CDR1 MDHEN, CDR2 SYDVKM. CDR3 length equals 15 residues. The CDR3 DNA reads TGTGCCAGCAGTTTCAGTCAGGGGCGCGCCCCCGAGCAGTACTTC. Protein sequence: CASSFSQGRAPEQYF.

The V gene is TRBV4-1, the J gene TRBJ2-3, with 10 positions matching TRBD2. The germline CDR1 and CDR2 sequences are MGHRA and YSYEKL. This CDR3 is built from 17 residues. V was clipped by 1 base and J by 2 bases; unmatched bases: 6. Here the CDR3 DNA reads TGCGCCAGCAGCCAAGTTCCTAGCGGGAGTTCCACAGATACGCAGTATTTT. Its translation is CASSQVPSGSSTDTQYF.

J is TRBJ1-1 and V is TRBV7-2, with TRBD1 as a possible D gene (5 bases). Per the germline V gene, CDR1 is SGHTA and CDR2 is FQGNSA. The CDR3 length is 15 residues. The V and J ends lost 5 bases and 1 base respectively, with 14 bases between them. In DNA form, the CDR3 reads TGTGCCAGCAGCAGGGGACGGATAACGAACACTGAAGCTTTCTTT. Translating gives CASSRGRITNTEAFF.

V and J are TRBV6-1 and TRBJ1-1; possibly TRBD1 for D (5 bases). There are 12 residues in the CDR3. Trimming removed 2 bases at V and 11 bases at J, with 12 bases between. Germline-derived CDR1 and CDR2 are MNHNS and SASEGT. The CDR3 region is CASSEQGGGAFF. The CDR3 bases are TGTGCCAGCAGTGAACAGGGAGGTGGGGCTTTCTTT.

J is TRBJ2-1 and V is TRBV18; 11 positions agree with TRBD2. The CDR3 has 17 residues. Germline V gene sequence: CDR1 KGHSH, CDR2 LQKENI. After removal of 4 bases from V and 7 bases from J, the junction contained 12 bases not matched to a gene. The CDR3 coding sequence is TGTGCCAGCTCACTATCGCGGGAACTAGCGGGAGTAAATGAGCAGTTCTTC. This gives the protein CASSLSRELAGVNEQFF. The full variable domain, rest sourced from reference TRBV18 and TRBJ2-1, is NAGVMQNPRHLVRRRGQEARLRCSPMKGHSHVYWYRQLPEEGLKFMVYLQKENIIDESGMPKERFSAEFPKEGPSILRIQQVVRGDSAAYFCASSLSRELAGVNEQFFGPGTRLTVL.

This sequence joins TRBV30 and TRBJ2-3, with D maybe TRBD2 (6 bases). This CDR3 contains 16 residues. CDR1 is GTSNPN and CDR2 is SVGIG in the germline V gene (reference sequence). V lost 6 bases, J lost 5 bases, and 24 bases lay in between. This CDR3 is CACVSGAGGYRDTQYF. DNA for the CDR3: TGTGCCTGCGTCTCGGGAGCCGGTGGGTATCGAGATACGCAGTATTTT.

The chain combines TRBV6-1 with TRBJ2-7; 10 bases line up with TRBD2. The CDR3 has 14 residues. J was trimmed by 4 bases and V by 5 bases; bases with no gene match: 5. The germline V gene has CDR1 MNHNS and CDR2 SASEGT. Written as DNA, the CDR3 is TGTGCCAGCAGTTTCCTAGCGGGGGAGTACGAGCAGTACTTC. It encodes CASSFLAGEYEQYF.

The chain has TRBV5-1 and TRBJ1-1; D gene uncertain. The CDR3 consists of 14 residues. Germline assignment: CDR1 SGHRS and CDR2 YFSETQ. The V gene lost 1 base and the J gene lost 6 bases, with 13 bases spanning the gap. The CDR3 DNA follows: TGCGCCAGCAGCTTGCTTGGCAGGCCCGCTGAAGCTTTCTTT. Translating gives CASSLLGRPAEAFF. The entire variable domain, with the rest obtained from reference TRBV5-1 and TRBJ1-1, is as follows: KAGVTQTPRYLIKTRGQQVTLSCSPISGHRSVSWYQQTPGQGLQFLFEYFSETQRNKGNFPGRFSGRQFSNSRSEMNVSTLELGDSALYLCASSLLGRPAEAFFGQGTRLTVV.

This chain joins TRBV11-2 and TRBJ2-5, with a possible D match to TRBD2 (6 bases). The length of the CDR3 is 12 residues. Germline V CDR1 and CDR2: SGHAT, FQNNGV. V was pared by 5 bases and J by 10 bases, with 14 bases between. Here the CDR3 DNA reads TGTGCCAGCAGCCAAACAGCGGAGGGCCAGTACTTC. Amino acids: CASSQTAEGQYF.

The chain combines TRBV10-3 with TRBJ2-2; TRBD1 might be the D (6 bases). The CDR3 sequence is 15 residues long. Trimming removed 10 bases from V and 3 bases from J, with 18 bases in between. The V gene's germline CDR1 is ENHRY and CDR2 SYGVKD. The DNA for the CDR3 is TGTGCCACCGGTACAGGGACGAGGGACACCGGGGAGCTGTTTTTT. As protein: CATGTGTRDTGELFF.

The chain uses TRBV2 and TRBJ2-3; D may be TRBD2 (5 bases). Germline loops: CDR1 SNHLY, CDR2 FYNNEI. The CDR3 is made up of 13 amino acids. Trimming removed 6 bases from V and 3 bases from J, with 10 bases in between. CDR3 amino acids: CASRDFRTDTQYF. In DNA form, the CDR3 reads TGTGCCAGCAGGGACTTTCGTACAGATACGCAGTATTTT.

Of note for this clone: The identical CDR3 is also encoded by other nucleotide sequences in the sample. This sequence joins TRBV28 and TRBJ1-2; TRBD1 is a possible D gene (6 bases). The CDR3 covers 13 residues. Germline V gene lookup returns CDR1 MDHEN and CDR2 SYDVKM. V lost 6 bases to trimming and J lost 4 bases, with 12 bases between them. CDR3 residues: CASSLTGSYGYTF. CDR3 DNA: TGTGCCAGCAGCCTAACAGGGAGCTATGGCTACACCTTC.

This clone was observed a handful of times. CDR3: CASSPSGMSSYEQYF. In nucleotides, the CDR3 is TGCGCCAGCAGCCCCAGCGGGATGAGCTCCTACGAGCAGTACTTC. The chain is built from TRBV4-3 and TRBJ2-7, with 7 bases aligning to TRBD2. V shed 4 bases and J 0 bases; nucleotides not matched to a gene: 6. The germline V gene encodes CDR1 LGHNA and CDR2 YSLEER. The CDR3 contains 15 residues.